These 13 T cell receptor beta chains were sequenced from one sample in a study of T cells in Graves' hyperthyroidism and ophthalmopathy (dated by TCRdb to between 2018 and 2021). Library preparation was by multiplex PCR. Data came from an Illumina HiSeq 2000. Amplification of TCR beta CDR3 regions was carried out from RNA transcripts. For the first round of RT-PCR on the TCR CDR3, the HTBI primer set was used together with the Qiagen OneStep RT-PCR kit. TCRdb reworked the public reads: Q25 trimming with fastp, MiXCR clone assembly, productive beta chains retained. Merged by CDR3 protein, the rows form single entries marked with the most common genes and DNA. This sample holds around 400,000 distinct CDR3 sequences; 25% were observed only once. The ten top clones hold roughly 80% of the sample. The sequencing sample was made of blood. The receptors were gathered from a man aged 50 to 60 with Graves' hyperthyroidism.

CDR3 nucleotides: TGTGCCAGCAGCGCCTTAGCGGGGAACTACGAGCAGTACTTC. Protein sequence: CASSALAGNYEQYF. V is TRBV13 and J is TRBJ2-7, with 8 bases identical to TRBD2. The germline V gene has CDR1 PRHDT and CDR2 FYEKMQ (reference sequence). This CDR3 is built from 14 residues. With 5 bases clipped from V and 3 bases from J, the junction kept 6 bases outside the gene matches.

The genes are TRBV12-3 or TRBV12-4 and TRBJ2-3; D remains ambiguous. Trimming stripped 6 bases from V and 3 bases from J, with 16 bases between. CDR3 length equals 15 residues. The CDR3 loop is CASSSGFGITDTQYF. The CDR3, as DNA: TGTGCCAGCAGCTCGGGCTTCGGCATTACAGATACGCAGTATTTT.

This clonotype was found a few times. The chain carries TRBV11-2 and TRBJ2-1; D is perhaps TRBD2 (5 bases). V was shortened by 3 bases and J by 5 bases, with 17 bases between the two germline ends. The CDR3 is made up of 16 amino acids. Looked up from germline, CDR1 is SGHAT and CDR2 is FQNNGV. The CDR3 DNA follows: TGTGCCAGCAGCTTGACCCTTCGCGGGCGGGACAATGAGCAGTTCTTC. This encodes CASSLTLRGRDNEQFF. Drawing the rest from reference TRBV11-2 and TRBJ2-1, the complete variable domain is EAGVAQSPRYKIIEKRQSVAFWCNPISGHATLYWYQQILGQGPKLLIQFQNNGVVDDSQLPKDRFSAERLKGVDSTLKIQPAKLEDSAVYLCASSLTLRGRDNEQFFGPGTRLTVL.

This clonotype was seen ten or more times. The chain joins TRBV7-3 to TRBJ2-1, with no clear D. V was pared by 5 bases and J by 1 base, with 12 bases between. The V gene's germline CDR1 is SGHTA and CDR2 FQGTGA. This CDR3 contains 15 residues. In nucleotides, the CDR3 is TGTGCCAGCAGCCCTGGACGGAGATCCTACAATGAGCAGTTCTTC. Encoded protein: CASSPGRRSYNEQFF.

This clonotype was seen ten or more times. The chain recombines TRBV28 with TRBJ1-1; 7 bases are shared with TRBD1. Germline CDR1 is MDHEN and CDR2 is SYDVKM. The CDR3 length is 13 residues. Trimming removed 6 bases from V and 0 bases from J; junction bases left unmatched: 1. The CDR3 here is CASRGQMNTEAFF. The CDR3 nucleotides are TGTGCCAGCAGGGGACAGATGAACACTGAAGCTTTCTTT.

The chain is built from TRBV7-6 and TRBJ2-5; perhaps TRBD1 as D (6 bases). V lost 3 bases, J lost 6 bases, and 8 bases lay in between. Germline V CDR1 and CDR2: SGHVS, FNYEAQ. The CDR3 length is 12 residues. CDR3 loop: CASSLGAQTQYF. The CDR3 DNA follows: TGTGCCAGCAGCTTGGGGGCACAGACCCAGTACTTC.

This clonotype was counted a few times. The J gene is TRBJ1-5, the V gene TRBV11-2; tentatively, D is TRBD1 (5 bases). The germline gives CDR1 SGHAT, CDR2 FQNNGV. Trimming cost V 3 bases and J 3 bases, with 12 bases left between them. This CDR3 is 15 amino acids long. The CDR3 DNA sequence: TGTGCCAGCAGCTTTGGTCAGGGAATCAATCAGCCCCAGCATTTT. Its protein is CASSFGQGINQPQHF. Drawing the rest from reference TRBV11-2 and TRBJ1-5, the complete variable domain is EAGVAQSPRYKIIEKRQSVAFWCNPISGHATLYWYQQILGQGPKLLIQFQNNGVVDDSQLPKDRFSAERLKGVDSTLKIQPAKLEDSAVYLCASSFGQGINQPQHFGDGTRLSIL.

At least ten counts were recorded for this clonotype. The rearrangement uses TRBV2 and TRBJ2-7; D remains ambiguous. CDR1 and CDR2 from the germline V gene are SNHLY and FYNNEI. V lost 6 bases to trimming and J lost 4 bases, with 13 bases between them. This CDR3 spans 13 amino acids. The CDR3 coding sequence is TGTGCCAGCAGCTCCCTGCCCATTTACGAGCAGTACTTC. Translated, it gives CASSSLPIYEQYF.

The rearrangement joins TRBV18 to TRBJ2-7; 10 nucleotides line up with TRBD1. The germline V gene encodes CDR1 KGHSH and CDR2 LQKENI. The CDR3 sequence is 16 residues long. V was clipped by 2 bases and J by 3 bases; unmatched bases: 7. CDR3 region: CASSPSRDRGDYEQYF. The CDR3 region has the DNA TGTGCCAGCTCACCATCACGGGACAGGGGCGACTACGAGCAGTACTTC.

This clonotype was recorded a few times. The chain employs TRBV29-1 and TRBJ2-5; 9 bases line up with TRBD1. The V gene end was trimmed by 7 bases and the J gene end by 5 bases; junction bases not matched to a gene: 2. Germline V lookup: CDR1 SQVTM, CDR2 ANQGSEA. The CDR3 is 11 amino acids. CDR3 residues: CSGGTGETQYF. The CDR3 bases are TGCAGCGGGGGGACAGGGGAGACCCAGTACTTC. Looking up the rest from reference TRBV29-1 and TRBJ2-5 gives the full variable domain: SAVISQKPSRDICQRGTSLTIQCQVDSQVTMMFWYRQQPGQSLTLIATANQGSEATYESGFVIDKFPISRPNLTFSTLTVSNMSPEDSSIYLCSGGTGETQYFGPGTRLLVL.

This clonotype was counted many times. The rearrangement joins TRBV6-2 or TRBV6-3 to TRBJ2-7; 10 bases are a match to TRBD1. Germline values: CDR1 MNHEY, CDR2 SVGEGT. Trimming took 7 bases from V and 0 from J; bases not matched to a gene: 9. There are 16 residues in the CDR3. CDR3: CASKPVDRGASYEQYF. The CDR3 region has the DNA TGTGCCAGCAAACCCGTGGACAGGGGGGCCTCCTACGAGCAGTACTTC.

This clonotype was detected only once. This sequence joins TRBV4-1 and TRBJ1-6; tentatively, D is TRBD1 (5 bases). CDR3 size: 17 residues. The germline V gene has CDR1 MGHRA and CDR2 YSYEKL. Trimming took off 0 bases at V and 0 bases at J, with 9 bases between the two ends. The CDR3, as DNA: TGCGCCAGCAGCCAAGATCGGCAGGGCTCCTATAATTCACCCCTCCACTTT. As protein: CASSQDRQGSYNSPLHF.

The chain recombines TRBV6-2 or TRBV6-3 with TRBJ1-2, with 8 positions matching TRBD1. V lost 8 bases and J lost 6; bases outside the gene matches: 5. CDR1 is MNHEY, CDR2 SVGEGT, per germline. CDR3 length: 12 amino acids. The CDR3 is CASGVTGDGYTF. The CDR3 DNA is TGTGCCAGCGGGGTGACAGGGGATGGCTACACCTTC.